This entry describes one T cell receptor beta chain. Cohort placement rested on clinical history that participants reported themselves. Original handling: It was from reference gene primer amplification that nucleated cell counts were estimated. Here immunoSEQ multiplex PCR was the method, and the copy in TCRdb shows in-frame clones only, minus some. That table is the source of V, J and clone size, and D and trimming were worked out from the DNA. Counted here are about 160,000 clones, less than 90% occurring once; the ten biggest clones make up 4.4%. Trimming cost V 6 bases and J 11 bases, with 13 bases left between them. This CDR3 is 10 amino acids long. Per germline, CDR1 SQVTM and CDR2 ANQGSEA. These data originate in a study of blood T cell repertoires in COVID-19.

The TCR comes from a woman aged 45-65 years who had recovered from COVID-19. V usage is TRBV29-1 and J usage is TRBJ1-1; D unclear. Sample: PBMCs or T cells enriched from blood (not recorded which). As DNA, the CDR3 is TGCAGCGTAGACCGGGAAAGGGCTTTCTTT. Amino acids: CSVDRERAFF. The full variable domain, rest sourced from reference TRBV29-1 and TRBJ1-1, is SAVISQKPSRDICQRGTSLTIQCQVDSQVTMMFWYRQQPGQSLTLIATANQGSEATYESGFVIDKFPISRPNLTFSTLTVSNMSPEDSSIYLCSVDRERAFFGQGTRLTVV.